These T cell receptor beta chains were read from a single sample in a study of CD8 T cells in Susac syndrome. TCRdb analysed the immunoSEQ multiplex PCR reads with MiXCR anew, one entry per CDR3 protein. The repertoire consists of about 150,000 distinct CDR3 sequences, with roughly 96% occurring once and the leading ten covering about 0.17%. Sequencing was carried out using CD4+ T cells from PBMCs. The receptors stem from a human donor with Susac syndrome. Each CDR3 is given with its conserved first and last residue. D genes are given only for firm matches. Rows give clone size only sometimes, using once, few, many, or a class for an expanded clone.

D | J | V | size | DNA | CDR3
- | TRBJ2-3 | TRBV29-1 | - | TGCAGCGTTAAGTTTGGTTCGAGCACAGATACGCAGTATTTT | CSVKFGSSTDTQYF
- | TRBJ2-5 | TRBV20-1 | - | TGCAGTGCTAGAGGGACCCTGGAGGAGACCCAGTACTTC | CSARGTLEETQYF
- | TRBJ2-5 | TRBV15 | once | TGTGCCACCAGCAGAGAGTTGTTGGGAGAGACCCAGTACTTC | CATSRELLGETQYF
- | TRBJ2-3 | TRBV7-6 | - | TGTGCCAGCAGCTTAGGTCAACGGGGCCGGATTAGCACAGATACGCAGTATTTT | CASSLGQRGRISTDTQYF
- | TRBJ2-3 | TRBV7-9 | - | TGTGCCAGCAGCCAAAACACAGATACGCAGTATTTT | CASSQNTDTQYF
- | TRBJ1-5 | TRBV12-3/TRBV12-4 | - | TGTGCCAGCAGTTTGGTGGGGGCGAAGAATCAGCCCCAGCATTTT | CASSLVGAKNQPQHF
TRBD1 | TRBJ2-7 | TRBV23-1 | - | TGCGCCAGCAGTCAAGACAGGGCCGCCTACGAGCAGTACTTC | CASSQDRAAYEQYF
- | TRBJ2-5 | TRBV3-1 | - | TGTGCCAGCAGCCAGCAACACAGGGTAGGGGAGACCCAGTACTTC | CASSQQHRVGETQYF
- | TRBJ2-1 | TRBV14 | - | TGTGCCAGCAGCTTAAAGTTGGGGGCAGCTGGGTTCTTC | CASSLKLGAAGFF
- | TRBJ2-7 | TRBV20-1 | - | TGCAGTGCTAGAGCGGAAGCTGGGGGAGTGAGAAAGCAGTACTTC | CSARAEAGGVRKQYF
TRBD2 | TRBJ2-3 | TRBV7-3 | - | TGTGCCAGCAGCCGCGGGGGGACGGCAGATACGCAGTATTTT | CASSRGGTADTQYF
TRBD1 | TRBJ2-2 | TRBV3-1 | - | TGTGCCAGCAGCCTGCGACAGGGTAGCACCGGGGAGCTGTTTTTT | CASSLRQGSTGELFF
- | TRBJ2-5 | TRBV2 | - | TGTGCCAGCAGGAACGGGATGTACCAAGAGACCCAGTACTTC | CASRNGMYQETQYF
TRBD1 | TRBJ2-3 | TRBV4-1 | - | TGCGCCAGCAGCCTCCAGGGGGCGAGTAGCACAGATACGCAGTATTTT | CASSLQGASSTDTQYF
- | TRBJ1-5 | TRBV7-9 | - | TGTGCCAGCACTAAGACCGGGGAGGGGAGTCCCCAGCATTTT | CASTKTGEGSPQHF
TRBD2 | TRBJ2-3 | TRBV29-1 | - | TGCAGCGCCGGGACTAGCGGGGGAGATACGCAGTATTTT | CSAGTSGGDTQYF
TRBD1 | TRBJ1-5 | TRBV27 | - | TGTGCCAGCAGTTCTTATGGGACAGGGGGCGGCAATCAGCCCCAGCATTTT | CASSSYGTGGGNQPQHF
TRBD2 | TRBJ2-2 | TRBV20-1 | - | TGCAGTGCTCTAGCGGGGGGTCCGAACACCGGGGAGCTGTTTTTT | CSALAGGPNTGELFF
TRBD2 | TRBJ2-5 | TRBV5-1 | - | TGCGCCAGCAGCTCTGTTAGCGGGGGGCCCAAAGAGACCCAGTACTTC | CASSSVSGGPKETQYF
TRBD1 | TRBJ1-5 | TRBV9 | - | TGTGCCAGCAGCGCGAGTACAGGGGTCAATCAGCCCCAGCATTTT | CASSASTGVNQPQHF
- | TRBJ1-2 | TRBV14 | once | TGTGCCAGCAGCCAAGTGACGGTCTATGGCTACACCTTC | CASSQVTVYGYTF
TRBD1 | TRBJ1-1 | TRBV2 | - | TGTGCCAGCAGAGGGACAGGGAGAGCTTTCTTT | CASRGTGRAFF
- | TRBJ2-1 | TRBV9 | once | TGTGCCAGGAGCAGGGCCTCCTACAATGAGCAGTTCTTC | CARSRASYNEQFF
- | TRBJ1-2 | TRBV20-1 | - | TGCAGTGCTAGAAGCCCAGGAATCCCTAACTATGGCTACACCTTC | CSARSPGIPNYGYTF
- | TRBJ2-1 | TRBV11-2 | - | TGTGCCAGCAGCACACAAGAGACAGAGCAGTTCTTC | CASSTQETEQFF
- | TRBJ1-1 | TRBV5-1 | - | TGCGCCAGCAGTGCGGAGATCCCCAACACTGAAGCTTTCTTT | CASSAEIPNTEAFF
TRBD1 | TRBJ1-5 | TRBV29-1 | - | TGCAGCGTCGCCGGACAGGGGGGAGTTAGCAATCAGCCCCAGCATTTT | CSVAGQGGVSNQPQHF
TRBD1 | TRBJ1-2 | TRBV2 | - | TGTGCCAGCATAGGGACAGGGGTGCGGTATGGCTACACCTTC | CASIGTGVRYGYTF
- | TRBJ1-2 | TRBV29-1 | few | TGCAGCGGAGGAGAGGTTGACACCTTC | CSGGEVDTF
- | TRBJ2-1 | TRBV25-1 | - | TGTGCCAGCAGTGATCCCCCGAGGGATGAGCAGTTCTTC | CASSDPPRDEQFF
- | TRBJ2-5 | TRBV3-1 | - | TGTGCCAGCAGCCAACCAGGAAGAGGGACCCAGTACTTC | CASSQPGRGTQYF
TRBD2 | TRBJ2-1 | TRBV12-3/TRBV12-4 | - | TGTGCCAGCAGCGCGCAGCGGGGGGGCGTTGAGCAGTTCTTC | CASSAQRGGVEQFF
- | TRBJ1-6 | TRBV7-8 | once | TGTGCCAGCAGCTTAGTAGCTCCTGGCCTTCGTCACCTCCACTTT | CASSLVAPGLRHLHF
- | TRBJ1-6 | TRBV12-3/TRBV12-4 | - | TGTGCCAGCAGTACGACGGGAGGCTCACCCCTCCACTTT | CASSTTGGSPLHF
- | TRBJ2-3 | TRBV7-9 | once | TGTGCCAGCATCGGGATGGATACGCAGTATTTT | CASIGMDTQYF
TRBD2 | TRBJ2-1 | TRBV10-3 | - | TGTGCCATCAGTAAGTCCGGGACTACGAATGAGCAGTTCTTC | CAISKSGTTNEQFF
TRBD2 | TRBJ2-3 | TRBV3-1 | - | TGTGCCAGCAGAGGCGGCGCGGGGGGCACAGATACGCAGTATTTT | CASRGGAGGTDTQYF
- | TRBJ2-7 | TRBV6-5 | - | TGTGCCAGCAGTTATCTTGGTTCTCCCGACGAGCAGTACTTC | CASSYLGSPDEQYF
- | TRBJ2-7 | TRBV20-1 | - | TGCAGTGCCCTGGGGGCTGGCGAGCAGTACTTC | CSALGAGEQYF
- | TRBJ1-2 | TRBV4-2 | - | TGTGCCAGCAGCCAAGTTACCGGGGCCCCGTCCGGCTACACCTTC | CASSQVTGAPSGYTF
- | TRBJ2-7 | TRBV29-1 | once | TGCAGCGTTGGAAGGGGGGGGGCGATCCCCTACGAGCAGTACTTC | CSVGRGGAIPYEQYF
- | TRBJ1-2 | TRBV20-1 | - | TGCAGTGCTCTCTTGGGGGGCCGGAATGGCTACACCTTC | CSALLGGRNGYTF
TRBD1 | TRBJ1-1 | TRBV6-5 | once | TGTGCCAGCAGTTCACCCCGGACAGGGAACACTGAAGCTTTCTTT | CASSSPRTGNTEAFF
TRBD2 | TRBJ2-5 | TRBV6-6 | - | TGTGCCAGCAGTCTGACTAGCGGGGTAGAGACCCAGTACTTC | CASSLTSGVETQYF
TRBD2 | TRBJ2-7 | TRBV19 | once | TGTGCCAGTAGTATGACGGGGGGGCAGTACGAGCAGTACTTC | CASSMTGGQYEQYF
TRBD1 | TRBJ2-7 | TRBV7-6 | - | TGTGCCAGCAGCCCCGGACAGGGGGCCGCGCAGTACTTC | CASSPGQGAAQYF
TRBD2 | TRBJ2-1 | TRBV9 | - | TGTGCCAGCAGCGTAGCTAGCGGGGGATACAATGAGCAGTTCTTC | CASSVASGGYNEQFF
- | TRBJ1-1 | TRBV7-8 | - | TGTGCCAGCAGCCCTTACGGGACGGTGAACACTGAAGCTTTCTTT | CASSPYGTVNTEAFF
- | TRBJ1-4 | TRBV5-6 | - | TGTGCCAGCAGCTTGTATGGGGGCGAAAAACTGTTTTTT | CASSLYGGEKLFF
- | TRBJ2-1 | TRBV5-1 | - | TGCGCCAGCAGCTTCGGCGGGGCGGTCGATGAGCAGTTCTTC | CASSFGGAVDEQFF
- | TRBJ1-2 | TRBV2 | - | TGTGCCAGCAGTGAAGCGCGGCGGGGGGCCTATGGCTACACCTTC | CASSEARRGAYGYTF
- | TRBJ1-1 | TRBV9 | - | TGTGCCAGCAGCGGGGGTGGCAACATGAACACTGAAGCTTTCTTT | CASSGGGNMNTEAFF
- | TRBJ2-3 | TRBV25-1 | once | TGTGCCAGCAGTGACCTAAAAATGAAAGGGGCCCCCGCGGATACGCAGTATTTT | CASSDLKMKGAPADTQYF
- | TRBJ1-5 | TRBV4-1 | - | TGCGCCAGCAGCCAACAAAGCGCAGGGACTCAGCCCCAGCATTTT | CASSQQSAGTQPQHF
- | TRBJ1-5 | TRBV20-1 | - | TGCAGTGCTAGGTTGGATGCTAGCAATCAGCCCCAGCATTTT | CSARLDASNQPQHF
TRBD2 | TRBJ2-5 | TRBV12-3/TRBV12-4 | - | TGTGCCAGCAAGGAAAGGGACTACCCCGGTTCAACCCAGTACTTC | CASKERDYPGSTQYF